This record covers a single T cell receptor (beta chain). The sample comes from a study of blood T cell repertoires in COVID-19. Whole-study context: The study drew acute and convalescent COVID-19 samples from the United States, Italy and Spain. The cDNA or gDNA used as material had been derived from T cells, B-cell-depleted T cells, or PBMCs.

Authors' data handling: Reference gene primer amplification yielded estimated nucleated cell counts. TCRdb keeps only in-frame clones here, not all; method: immunoSEQ multiplex PCR. Clone size and the V and J calls come from that table; the DNA yielded D and trimming. The sample yields over 85,000 clones, approximately 86% seen once. The CDR3 has 15 amino acids. Germline assignment: CDR1 KGHDR and CDR2 SFDVKD. Trimming removed 3 bases from V and 7 bases from J, with 14 bases in between. This TCR was recovered from a woman older than 75 with acute or convalescent COVID-19. The sample consisted of peripheral blood. The rearrangement uses TRBV24-1 and TRBJ1-4; TRBD1 is a possible D gene (5 bases). Here the CDR3 DNA reads TGTGCCACCAGTGATGGGACGGGGGGATTTGAAAAACTGTTTTTT. Protein sequence: CATSDGTGGFEKLFF.